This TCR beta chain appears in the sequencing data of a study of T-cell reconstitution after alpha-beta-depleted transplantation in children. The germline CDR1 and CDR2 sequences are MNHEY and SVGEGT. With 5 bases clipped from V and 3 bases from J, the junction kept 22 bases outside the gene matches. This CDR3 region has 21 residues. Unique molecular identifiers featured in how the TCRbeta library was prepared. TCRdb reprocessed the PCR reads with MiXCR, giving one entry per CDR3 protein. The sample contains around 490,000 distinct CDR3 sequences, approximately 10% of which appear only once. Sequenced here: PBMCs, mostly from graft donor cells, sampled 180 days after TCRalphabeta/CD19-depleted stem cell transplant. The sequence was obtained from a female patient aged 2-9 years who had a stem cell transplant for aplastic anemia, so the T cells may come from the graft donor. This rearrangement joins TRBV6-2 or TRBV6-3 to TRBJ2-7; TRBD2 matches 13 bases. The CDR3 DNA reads TGTGCCAGCAGTCCGCCCGGGGGCCTTGCCCGACTAGCGGGAGGTTTCTACGAGCAGTACTTC. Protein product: CASSPPGGLARLAGGFYEQYF.